Listed below are T cell receptor beta chains from one sample, sequenced in a study of identical twins. Using its own MiXCR run on the 5' RACE reads, TCRdb lists one record per CDR3 protein. The repertoire has fewer than 650,000 distinct CDR3 sequences, just over 7% of them found once; the top ten carry about 1.5%. The same sample was also studied in work on yellow fever vaccine responses in identical twins.

Material: PBMCs. The receptors were sampled from a woman aged 18-35 years in good health. The CDR3 runs from the conserved cysteine through the conserved F or W. The order of the fields is V gene, J gene, CDR3 protein.

>TRBV12-3/TRBV12-4|TRBJ1-4
CASIKSAPGQGDNEKLFF
>TRBV23-1|TRBJ2-1
CASSQGGTGNNEQFF
>TRBV5-1|TRBJ1-2
CASSLAEGHGYTF
>TRBV28|TRBJ2-7
CASSPPPGDIYEQYF
>TRBV11-2|TRBJ2-1
CASSPKGLAGVYNEQFF
>TRBV9|TRBJ2-5
CASSVGFMGQQETQYF
>TRBV5-1|TRBJ2-1
CASSLTASGRAVDEQFF
>TRBV7-8|TRBJ2-4
CASSQGLAGGAAKNIQYF
>TRBV20-1|TRBJ2-7
CSARVPGLAGNEQYF
>TRBV7-9|TRBJ2-1
CASSLGDVEQFF
>TRBV5-1|TRBJ2-1
CASSSGTGAREQFF
>TRBV4-1|TRBJ2-5
CASSRGLAGGPNQETQYF
>TRBV3-1|TRBJ2-2
CASISGENTGELFF
>TRBV5-1|TRBJ2-1
CASSPNRDSYNEQFF
>TRBV27|TRBJ2-3
CASSLSASGTTDTQYF
>TRBV10-2|TRBJ1-1
CASSQYQRDRAFF
>TRBV3-1|TRBJ2-1
CASSQDRGRRGDEQFF
>TRBV20-1|TRBJ2-7
CSATASGSSYEQYF
>TRBV12-3/TRBV12-4|TRBJ2-1
CASSLSSSEQFF
>TRBV12-3/TRBV12-4|TRBJ2-1
CASAELAGVNEQFF
>TRBV7-7|TRBJ2-1
CASSLEPNNEQFF
>TRBV15|TRBJ2-3
CATSSTLTFSDTQYF
>TRBV5-1|TRBJ1-5
CASSLSGGDQPQHF
>TRBV28|TRBJ2-1
CASSLYAGAEQFF
>TRBV12-3/TRBV12-4|TRBJ2-7
CASSLRADFSYEQYF
>TRBV7-2|TRBJ2-3
CASSSPPVAVTQYF
>TRBV3-1|TRBJ1-6
CASSQGRGRAPLHF
>TRBV24-1|TRBJ2-2
CATSDLLTSGSGELFF
>TRBV3-1|TRBJ2-3
CASSQVARTDTQYF
>TRBV21-1|TRBJ1-1
CASSKEGQGGTEAFF
>TRBV9|TRBJ2-3
CASSVALTRASTDTQYF
>TRBV5-1|TRBJ2-2
CASSLETGLSNTGELFF
>TRBV5-1|TRBJ2-5
CASSRRGEKETQYF
>TRBV24-1|TRBJ2-7
CATSDHGRGEQYF
>TRBV29-1|TRBJ2-5
CSVEERPGATQETQYF
>TRBV20-1|TRBJ1-1
CSAKSRDRGGTEAFF
>TRBV5-5|TRBJ2-2
CASSYPGRLNTGELFF
>TRBV6-1|TRBJ1-1
CASSVNGRNTEAFF
>TRBV12-3/TRBV12-4|TRBJ2-5
CASSPPTGGMKTQYF
>TRBV29-1|TRBJ2-7
CSVVFRGGSGNEQYF
>TRBV5-5|TRBJ1-4
CASSPGVEKLFF
>TRBV27|TRBJ1-1
CASSLRAWGAEAFF